Listed below are T cell receptor beta chains from one sample, sequenced in a study of T cell responses to AZD1222 COVID-19 vaccine. Profiling relied on immunoSEQ multiplex PCR, and the TCRdb table lists in-frame clones only, not all of them. The sample shows 130,000 to 150,000 clones, just over 90% of them seen only once. The sample consisted of peripheral blood, taken on day 0 of AZD1222 vaccination. Receptor source: an adult in good health. CDR3s include the opening cysteine and the closing phenylalanine or tryptophan. The order of the fields is clone size, D gene, J gene, V gene, CDR3 protein, CDR3 DNA. The D gene is left open where the match is weak. Expanded clones are given a class, and other clones once, few, many or no size at all.

size: .
D: .
J: TRBJ1-5
V: TRBV10-2
CDR3: CASSVGINQPQHF
DNA: TGCGCCAGCAGTGTGGGTATCAATCAGCCCCAGCATTTT

size: .
D: .
J: TRBJ2-5
V: TRBV11-2
CDR3: CASSSWEGARVQYF
DNA: TGTGCCAGCAGCTCATGGGAGGGGGCGCGTGTCCAGTACTTC

size: .
D: .
J: TRBJ2-3
V: TRBV5-1
CDR3: CASSLVAGRSDTQYF
DNA: TGCGCCAGCAGCTTGGTGGCGGGACGATCAGATACGCAGTATTTT

size: .
D: .
J: TRBJ2-5
V: TRBV15
CDR3: CATSGLGTLQETQYF
DNA: TGTGCCACCAGCGGACTCGGGACACTCCAAGAGACCCAGTACTTC

size: .
D: .
J: TRBJ1-2
V: TRBV5-5
CDR3: CASSPQEILNYGYTF
DNA: TGTGCCAGCAGCCCCCAGGAGATTTTGAACTATGGCTACACCTTC

size: .
D: .
J: TRBJ2-7
V: TRBV10-3
CDR3: CAITDDAYEQYF
DNA: TGTGCCATCACAGACGACGCCTACGAGCAGTACTTC

size: .
D: TRBD1
J: TRBJ1-1
V: TRBV5-1
CDR3: CASSSGQDLNTEAFF
DNA: TGCGCCAGCAGCTCAGGACAGGACCTGAACACTGAAGCTTTCTTT

size: .
D: TRBD1
J: TRBJ1-1
V: TRBV6-5
CDR3: CASSSGTGGADTEAFF
DNA: TGTGCCAGCAGTTCAGGGACAGGGGGCGCCGACACTGAAGCTTTCTTT

size: .
D: TRBD2
J: TRBJ2-3
V: TRBV10-3
CDR3: CAIRGGTGSTDTQYF
DNA: TGTGCCATCAGGGGGGGGACGGGGAGCACAGATACGCAGTATTTT

size: once
D: .
J: TRBJ1-5
V: TRBV19
CDR3: CASSIWGVGQPQHF
DNA: TGTGCCAGTAGTATTTGGGGGGTGGGGCAGCCCCAGCATTTT

size: .
D: .
J: TRBJ1-2
V: TRBV7-6
CDR3: CASSLIQDARGYTF
DNA: TGTGCCAGCAGCTTAATCCAAGACGCGCGCGGCTACACCTTC

size: .
D: TRBD2
J: TRBJ2-5
V: TRBV9
CDR3: CASSVSAGVKGETQYF
DNA: TGTGCCAGCAGCGTATCGGCGGGGGTTAAAGGAGAGACCCAGTACTTC

size: .
D: TRBD1
J: TRBJ1-1
V: TRBV6-2/TRBV6-3
CDR3: CASSLSTGVTEAFF
DNA: TGTGCCAGCAGTCTGAGTACAGGGGTTACTGAAGCTTTCTTT

size: .
D: .
J: TRBJ1-3
V: TRBV13
CDR3: CASSPGDHSGNTIYF
DNA: TGTGCCAGCAGCCCCGGAGACCACTCTGGAAACACCATATATTTT

size: .
D: .
J: TRBJ1-5
V: TRBV19
CDR3: CASTLVGRGVYSNQPQHF
DNA: TGTGCCAGTACCCTGGTCGGCAGGGGAGTATATAGCAATCAGCCCCAGCATTTT

size: once
D: TRBD2
J: TRBJ2-1
V: TRBV4-3
CDR3: CASSQQVRDYQSAYNEQFF
DNA: TGCGCCAGCAGCCAACAAGTCCGGGACTACCAAAGCGCTTACAATGAGCAGTTCTTC

size: .
D: TRBD1
J: TRBJ1-2
V: TRBV6-5
CDR3: CASSYSGQTTYGYTF
DNA: TGTGCCAGCAGTTACTCGGGACAGACAACCTATGGCTACACCTTC

size: .
D: .
J: TRBJ2-7
V: TRBV2
CDR3: CASSAALEQYF
DNA: TGTGCCAGCAGTGCAGCTCTTGAGCAGTACTTC

size: .
D: TRBD1
J: TRBJ2-6
V: TRBV10-3
CDR3: CAIRSGQGASGANVLTF
DNA: TGTGCCATCAGATCGGGACAGGGGGCTTCTGGGGCCAACGTCCTGACTTTC

size: few
D: .
J: TRBJ1-1
V: TRBV6-5
CDR3: CASGKGTEAFF
DNA: TGTGCCAGCGGGAAGGGCACTGAAGCTTTCTTT

size: once
D: TRBD1
J: TRBJ1-3
V: TRBV5-1
CDR3: CASSMSRGPGNTIYF
DNA: TGCGCCAGCAGCATGTCCAGGGGGCCAGGAAACACCATATATTTT

size: .
D: .
J: TRBJ1-1
V: TRBV12-3/TRBV12-4
CDR3: CASSPFLNTEAFF
DNA: TGTGCCAGCAGTCCCTTCCTGAACACTGAAGCTTTCTTT

size: .
D: .
J: TRBJ2-7
V: TRBV4-1
CDR3: CASSQVDTRSYEQYF
DNA: TGCGCCAGCAGCCAAGTAGACACCCGCTCCTACGAGCAGTACTTC

size: once
D: TRBD1
J: TRBJ2-3
V: TRBV7-2
CDR3: CASSIRGQSTDTQYF
DNA: TGTGCCAGCAGTATAAGGGGGCAGAGCACAGATACGCAGTATTTT

size: .
D: .
J: TRBJ2-7
V: TRBV14
CDR3: CASSQVRSPAGEQYF
DNA: TGTGCCAGCAGCCAAGTACGATCCCCGGCCGGGGAGCAGTACTTC

size: once
D: .
J: TRBJ1-2
V: TRBV12-3/TRBV12-4
CDR3: CASSFAGSGYTF
DNA: TGTGCCAGCAGTTTTGCTGGGTCCGGCTACACCTTC

size: .
D: TRBD2
J: TRBJ2-3
V: TRBV29-1
CDR3: CSVDGTSGGAGGDTQYF
DNA: TGCAGCGTTGATGGGACTAGCGGGGGGGCTGGCGGGGATACGCAGTATTTT

size: .
D: .
J: TRBJ2-3
V: TRBV6-5
CDR3: CASSYSTLTVTDTQYF
DNA: TGTGCCAGCAGTTACTCGACGTTGACTGTCACAGATACGCAGTATTTT

size: once
D: .
J: TRBJ2-7
V: TRBV13
CDR3: CASSLGRGHYEQYF
DNA: TGTGCCAGCAGCTTAGGCCGGGGGCACTACGAGCAGTACTTC

size: once
D: .
J: TRBJ1-2
V: TRBV25-1
CDR3: CASSEYIGNYGYTF
DNA: TGTGCCAGCAGTGAATATATCGGAAACTATGGCTACACCTTC

size: .
D: .
J: TRBJ1-1
V: TRBV16
CDR3: CASSHTTVNTEAFF
DNA: TGTGCCAGCAGCCACACTACAGTGAACACTGAAGCTTTCTTT

size: .
D: TRBD2
J: TRBJ2-7
V: TRBV9
CDR3: CASSVGGLGPYEQYF
DNA: TGTGCCAGCAGCGTAGGAGGACTAGGTCCCTACGAGCAGTACTTC

size: .
D: .
J: TRBJ1-2
V: TRBV6-5
CDR3: CASVRNRAANYGYTF
DNA: TGTGCCAGCGTCAGAAACAGGGCAGCTAACTATGGCTACACCTTC

size: .
D: TRBD1
J: TRBJ2-7
V: TRBV7-9
CDR3: CASSLWGTGGEYEQYF
DNA: TGTGCCAGCAGCTTATGGGGGACAGGGGGCGAATACGAGCAGTACTTC

size: few
D: TRBD1
J: TRBJ1-1
V: TRBV25-1
CDR3: CASRGTGNTEAFF
DNA: TGTGCCAGCAGAGGGACAGGGAACACTGAAGCTTTCTTT

size: .
D: .
J: TRBJ1-2
V: TRBV7-2
CDR3: CASSLAPANGIYGYTF
DNA: TGTGCCAGCAGCTTAGCCCCCGCGAACGGAATCTATGGCTACACCTTC

size: .
D: TRBD1
J: TRBJ2-7
V: TRBV5-6
CDR3: CASSFGQGMSEQYF
DNA: TGTGCCAGCAGCTTTGGACAGGGGATGTCCGAGCAGTACTTC

size: .
D: .
J: TRBJ2-3
V: TRBV5-6
CDR3: CASSYGTPTDTQYF
DNA: TGTGCCAGCAGCTACGGGACACCCACAGATACGCAGTATTTT

size: .
D: .
J: TRBJ2-7
V: TRBV7-2
CDR3: CASSFRGLSEQYF
DNA: TGTGCCAGCAGCTTTCGGGGATTAAGCGAGCAGTACTTC

size: .
D: .
J: TRBJ1-1
V: TRBV6-4
CDR3: CASSLAKGSGTEAFF
DNA: TGTGCCAGCAGTCTTGCAAAAGGGTCGGGCACTGAAGCTTTCTTT

size: .
D: .
J: TRBJ2-7
V: TRBV11-2
CDR3: CASSLVGRGPGSWYF
DNA: TGTGCCAGCAGCTTAGTCGGACGAGGGCCGGGGTCCTGGTACTTC

size: .
D: .
J: TRBJ1-5
V: TRBV21-1
CDR3: CASSKAEGGRNQPQHF
DNA: TGTGCCAGCAGCAAAGCTGAAGGGGGCCGAAATCAGCCCCAGCATTTT

size: .
D: .
J: TRBJ1-4
V: TRBV19
CDR3: CASSPINEKLFF
DNA: TGTGCCAGTAGTCCCATAAATGAAAAACTGTTTTTT

size: once
D: .
J: TRBJ1-2
V: TRBV4-3
CDR3: CASSQSLQPVNYGYTF
DNA: TGCGCCAGCAGCCAAAGCTTGCAGCCCGTTAACTATGGCTACACCTTC

size: .
D: .
J: TRBJ1-2
V: TRBV24-1
CDR3: CATSAWGTSSYTF
DNA: TGTGCCACCAGTGCCTGGGGGACATCGAGCTACACCTTC

size: .
D: TRBD1
J: TRBJ1-5
V: TRBV6-4
CDR3: CASSGRQGEAQHF
DNA: TGTGCCAGCAGTGGGAGACAGGGGGAGGCCCAGCATTTT

size: few
D: TRBD2
J: TRBJ2-1
V: TRBV7-3
CDR3: CASSSGLAWNEQFF
DNA: TGTGCCAGCAGCTCCGGACTAGCATGGAATGAGCAGTTCTTC

size: .
D: TRBD2
J: TRBJ2-3
V: TRBV11-3
CDR3: CASSSRTSGATDTQYF
DNA: TGTGCCAGCAGCTCGCGGACTAGCGGGGCCACAGATACGCAGTATTTT

size: .
D: .
J: TRBJ1-1
V: TRBV5-4
CDR3: CASSFIREGEAFF
DNA: TGTGCCAGCAGCTTTATAAGGGAGGGTGAAGCTTTCTTT

size: .
D: .
J: TRBJ1-2
V: TRBV27
CDR3: CASSIVPLAMSYTF
DNA: TGTGCCAGCAGTATTGTGCCCCTGGCTATGAGCTACACCTTC

size: .
D: .
J: TRBJ2-2
V: TRBV12-2
CDR3: CASRLDTGELFF
DNA: TGTGCAAGTCGCTTGGACACCGGGGAGCTGTTTTTT

size: .
D: .
J: TRBJ1-1
V: TRBV7-8
CDR3: CASSLLGHTNTEAFF
DNA: TGTGCCAGCAGCTTACTGGGACACACGAACACTGAAGCTTTCTTT

size: .
D: .
J: TRBJ1-6
V: TRBV5-1
CDR3: CASSLASRVPASPLHF
DNA: TGCGCCAGCAGCTTGGCCTCCCGGGTGCCGGCTTCACCCCTCCACTTT

size: .
D: TRBD1
J: TRBJ2-5
V: TRBV18
CDR3: CASSPLTGGLSTETQYF
DNA: TGTGCCAGCTCACCCTTGACAGGGGGCCTCTCGACGGAGACCCAGTACTTC

size: .
D: .
J: TRBJ1-1
V: TRBV19
CDR3: CASSMERVGTEAFF
DNA: TGTGCCAGTAGTATGGAGAGGGTCGGAACTGAAGCTTTCTTT

size: .
D: TRBD1
J: TRBJ1-5
V: TRBV10-1
CDR3: CASSGGQGNQPQHF
DNA: TGCGCCAGCAGTGGGGGACAGGGGAACCAGCCCCAGCATTTT

size: .
D: .
J: TRBJ2-5
V: TRBV14
CDR3: CASSHWVAGHPTWETQYF
DNA: TGTGCCAGCAGCCATTGGGTGGCGGGGCACCCAACGTGGGAGACCCAGTACTTC

size: .
D: .
J: TRBJ2-5
V: TRBV14
CDR3: CASSPWTGGRETQYF
DNA: TGTGCCAGCAGCCCCTGGACAGGAGGGCGAGAGACCCAGTACTTC

size: .
D: .
J: TRBJ1-2
V: TRBV3-1/TRBV3-2
CDR3: CASRHSTGGYTF
DNA: TGTGCCAGCAGACATAGTACGGGAGGCTACACCTTC

size: .
D: .
J: TRBJ2-3
V: TRBV7-3
CDR3: CASSLGSGGPTDTQYF
DNA: TGTGCCAGCAGCTTAGGGTCAGGGGGGCCCACAGATACGCAGTATTTT